Listed below are T cell receptor beta chains from one sample, sequenced in a study of blood T cell repertoires in COVID-19. Data came from immunoSEQ multiplex PCR; TCRdb stores just in-frame clones and leaves some out. The sample gives about 100,000 clones, approximately 89% of which show up once; about 1% is in the top ten. Sequencing was carried out using peripheral blood. Receptors originate from a man between 60 and 75 years old with acute or convalescent COVID-19. CDR3s include the opening cysteine and the closing phenylalanine or tryptophan. The D gene is left open where the match is weak. The size entry is marked missing in some rows and otherwise reads once, few, many or a size class.

>TRBV5-4|NA|TRBJ2-1|NA
CASSLQGGDEQFF
TGTGCCAGCAGCTTACAGGGGGGGGATGAGCAGTTCTTC
>TRBV15|NA|TRBJ1-3|NA
CATSPPWGAGNTIYF
TGTGCCACCAGCCCCCCTTGGGGAGCTGGAAACACCATATATTTT
>TRBV3-1/TRBV3-2|NA|TRBJ1-4|NA
CASSPRIRVAEEKLFF
TGTGCCAGCAGCCCGCGAATACGGGTGGCAGAGGAAAAACTGTTTTTT
>TRBV5-5|TRBD1|TRBJ1-5|NA
CASSEGTDFSNQPQHF
TGTGCCAGCAGCGAGGGGACAGATTTTAGCAATCAGCCCCAGCATTTT
>TRBV5-1|NA|TRBJ2-1|NA
CASSLVVGVLKGQFF
TGCGCCAGCAGCTTGGTGGTGGGAGTATTGAAAGGGCAGTTCTTC
>TRBV7-8|NA|TRBJ2-7|NA
CASSFSRVWAYEQYF
TGTGCCAGCAGCTTTTCCAGGGTCTGGGCCTACGAGCAGTACTTC
>TRBV6-2/TRBV6-3|TRBD2|TRBJ2-1|NA
CASSLSGSNEQFF
TGTGCCAGCAGCCTTAGCGGGAGCAATGAGCAGTTCTTC
>TRBV5-1|TRBD1|TRBJ2-5|NA
CASSSSGTVQETQYF
TGCGCCAGCAGTTCATCCGGGACAGTACAAGAGACCCAGTACTTC
>TRBV19|NA|TRBJ1-5|NA
CASSMGGQPQHF
TGTGCCAGTAGTATGGGGGGTCAGCCCCAGCATTTT
>TRBV9|TRBD1|TRBJ1-1|NA
CASSVGGQGGTEAFF
TGTGCCAGCAGCGTAGGAGGACAGGGGGGCACTGAAGCTTTCTTT
>TRBV4-1|NA|TRBJ1-3|once
CASSHGFGQINTIYF
TGCGCCAGCAGCCATGGTTTTGGACAGATAAACACCATATATTTT
>TRBV6-5|NA|TRBJ2-5|NA
CASRPGGRIETQYF
TGTGCCAGCCGACCGGGGGGCAGAATAGAGACCCAGTACTTC
>TRBV12-3/TRBV12-4|NA|TRBJ2-1|NA
CASSRGLSRQFF
TGTGCCAGCAGTCGGGGACTCTCACGGCAGTTCTTC
>TRBV5-4|NA|TRBJ1-1|NA
CASSSSSGAAEAFF
TGTGCCAGCAGCTCTAGCTCAGGGGCGGCTGAAGCTTTCTTT
>TRBV11-2|NA|TRBJ2-1|once
CASSLAGYNEQFF
TGTGCCAGCAGCTTGGCGGGTTACAATGAGCAGTTCTTC
>TRBV11-2|NA|TRBJ1-1|NA
CASSHNRLEAFF
TGTGCCAGCAGCCATAACAGGCTTGAAGCTTTCTTT
>TRBV20-1|NA|TRBJ2-1|NA
CSAANNEQFF
TGCAGTGCGGCAAACAATGAGCAGTTCTTC
>TRBV18|NA|TRBJ2-1|NA
CASNPGLPYNEQFF
TGTGCCTCCAACCCGGGACTGCCTTACAATGAGCAGTTCTTC
>TRBV21-1|NA|TRBJ2-7|NA
CASSKVFRVDYEQYF
TGTGCCAGCAGCAAGGTATTCAGGGTGGACTACGAGCAGTACTTC
>TRBV6-6|NA|TRBJ2-5|NA
CASSYIGDGETQYF
TGTGCCAGCAGTTACATCGGAGATGGGGAGACCCAGTACTTC
>TRBV27|NA|TRBJ1-2|NA
CASGAGGAVKGYTF
TGTGCCAGCGGAGCGGGGGGGGCGGTAAAAGGCTACACCTTC
>TRBV5-1|TRBD1|TRBJ1-1|NA
CASSVTGDHTEAFF
TGCGCCAGCAGCGTGACAGGGGATCACACTGAAGCTTTCTTT
>TRBV11-2|NA|TRBJ1-2|NA
CASSLSGGLTGGYTF
TGTGCCAGCAGCTTGTCCGGGGGGTTAACGGGTGGCTACACCTTC
>TRBV7-6|NA|TRBJ2-5|NA
CASSKGIPGRGETQYF
TGTGCCAGCAGTAAAGGGATCCCGGGCCGCGGGGAGACCCAGTACTTC
>TRBV28|NA|TRBJ1-1|few
CASRTGRVNTEAFF
TGTGCCAGCAGGACGGGGAGGGTGAACACTGAAGCTTTCTTT
>TRBV5-1|NA|TRBJ1-4|NA
CASSLQPGLEKLFF
TGCGCCAGCAGCTTGCAACCTGGGCTTGAAAAACTGTTTTTT
>TRBV5-1|TRBD2|TRBJ2-1|NA
CASSLTSGINEQFF
TGCGCCAGCAGCTTGACTAGCGGGATTAATGAGCAGTTCTTC
>TRBV2|TRBD1|TRBJ1-2|NA
CASSESTGDNYGYTF
TGTGCCAGCAGTGAATCTACAGGGGATAACTATGGCTACACCTTC
>TRBV11-3|NA|TRBJ1-1|NA
CASAWGGTEAFF
TGTGCCAGCGCGTGGGGAGGCACTGAAGCTTTCTTT
>TRBV19|NA|TRBJ1-4|NA
CASSWEATSIGKLFF
TGTGCCAGTAGTTGGGAGGCTACAAGTATCGGAAAACTGTTTTTT
>TRBV7-9|TRBD2|TRBJ2-5|once
CASSGGLAGGEETQYF
TGTGCCAGCAGCGGGGGACTAGCGGGAGGAGAGGAGACCCAGTACTTC
>TRBV11-1|NA|TRBJ1-1|NA
CASSLAAVQNTEAFF
TGTGCCAGCAGCTTAGCGGCGGTTCAGAACACTGAAGCTTTCTTT
>TRBV5-4|NA|TRBJ1-1|NA
CASSLDRSEAFF
TGTGCCAGCAGCTTGGACAGATCTGAAGCTTTCTTT
>TRBV9|NA|TRBJ1-1|NA
CASRPIGGEGTEAFF
TGTGCCAGCAGGCCTATAGGAGGTGAGGGCACTGAAGCTTTCTTT
>TRBV12-5|TRBD1|TRBJ1-3|NA
CASGSTTPDRVVDTIYF
TGTGCTAGTGGTTCGACCACCCCTGACAGGGTGGTAGACACCATATATTTT
>TRBV9|TRBD1|TRBJ2-7|NA
CASSAEGAGEQYF
TGTGCCAGCAGCGCAGAGGGGGCCGGAGAGCAGTACTTC
>TRBV29-1|NA|TRBJ1-2|NA
CSVLADSFNYGYTF
TGCAGCGTTCTGGCGGACTCCTTTAACTATGGCTACACCTTC
>TRBV19|NA|TRBJ2-1|NA
CASSPQVSSYNEQFF
TGTGCCAGTAGTCCGCAGGTATCATCCTACAATGAGCAGTTCTTC
>TRBV30|NA|TRBJ1-3|NA
CAWRGREAGNTIYF
TGTGCCTGGAGGGGCAGGGAAGCTGGAAACACCATATATTTT
>TRBV24-1|TRBD1|TRBJ1-5|NA
CATSGTGSGQPQHF
TGTGCCACCAGTGGGACAGGCTCAGGTCAGCCCCAGCATTTT
>TRBV9|TRBD2|TRBJ2-1|NA
CASSVPTDGTTPSSYNEQFF
TGTGCCAGCAGCGTTCCGACCGACGGGACTACCCCGAGCTCCTACAATGAGCAGTTCTTC
>TRBV7-3|TRBD2|TRBJ2-1|once
CASSLGGSYNEQFF
TGTGCCAGCAGCTTGGGGGGGAGTTACAATGAGCAGTTCTTC
>TRBV2|TRBD2|TRBJ2-4|NA
CASRRLAGGPNIQYF
TGTGCCAGCAGACGACTAGCGGGAGGGCCGAACATTCAGTACTTC
>TRBV3-1/TRBV3-2|NA|TRBJ1-2|NA
CASSQVPAGKLRYGYTF
TGTGCCAGCAGCCAAGTACCGGCAGGGAAATTGCGGTATGGCTACACCTTC
>TRBV2|TRBD1|TRBJ2-5|NA
CASSSDRGWETQYF
TGTGCCAGCAGTTCGGACAGGGGGTGGGAGACCCAGTACTTC
>TRBV19|TRBD1|TRBJ2-7|NA
CASSIALGQGSSEQYF
TGTGCCAGTAGTATAGCCCTGGGACAGGGTAGTTCCGAGCAGTACTTC
>TRBV20-1|NA|TRBJ2-2|NA
CSARGTGELFF
TGCAGTGCTCGGGGGACCGGGGAGCTGTTTTTT
>TRBV30|NA|TRBJ1-5|NA
CAWSDVGGSNQPQHF
TGTGCCTGGAGCGATGTGGGAGGGAGCAATCAGCCCCAGCATTTT
>TRBV2|TRBD2|TRBJ2-3|NA
CASGRGLAGNTQYF
TGTGCCAGCGGTCGGGGACTAGCGGGCAATACGCAGTATTTT
>TRBV18|TRBD1|TRBJ1-4|NA
CASSPEAGGLGEKLFF
TGTGCCAGCTCACCGGAGGCAGGGGGGCTCGGTGAAAAACTGTTTTTT
>TRBV2|NA|TRBJ1-5|NA
CASSETGYSNQPQHF
TGTGCCAGCAGTGAGACAGGCTATAGCAATCAGCCCCAGCATTTT
>TRBV5-1|TRBD1|TRBJ2-5|NA
CASSGDRGIQETQYF
TGCGCCAGCAGCGGCGACAGGGGCATCCAAGAGACCCAGTACTTC
>TRBV7-9|NA|TRBJ2-1|NA
CASSLRARPYNEQFF
TGTGCCAGCAGCTTAAGAGCGCGTCCATACAATGAGCAGTTCTTC
>TRBV7-6|NA|TRBJ1-6|NA
CASSLVREKSPLHF
TGTGCCAGCAGCTTAGTGCGGGAGAAGTCACCCCTCCACTTT